This T cell receptor gamma chain came from a study of Vδ1+ human thymocytes. Alphabeta T cells were depleted, then CD3+ Vdelta1+ Vdelta2- thymocytes were FACS-sorted. Sequences come from RNA converted to cDNA by reverse transcription. The CDR3 regions were amplified by multiplex PCR from V-gene primers to a constant-region primer. TCRdb re-processed the multiplex PCR reads using CATT. The table records approximately 25,000 gamma-chain clones, around 18% of them present only once. Details on this clone: Antigen: not known.

The CDR3 totals 14 residues. V was clipped by 2 bases and J by 5 bases; unmatched bases: 9. CDR1 GITISATS and CDR2 ISYDGTV come from the germline V gene (reference sequence). Study-wide findings and caveats: Thymic TRG and TRD repertoires appeared highly polyclonal, with Gaussian CDR3 length distributions.

The TCR comes from a boy in the first two years of life who had congenital heart surgery. The chain carries TRGV9 and TRGJ1 or TRGJ2. The material sequenced was Vdelta1+ gamma-delta thymocytes from the thymus. Subset meaning: FACS-sorted CD3+ TCRalphabeta- TCRVdelta1+ TCRVdelta2- thymocytes. The CDR3 loop is CALWEAAWDYKKLF. The CDR3 bases are TGTGCCTTGTGGGAGGCCGCTTGGGATTATAAGAAACTCTTT.